These T cell receptor beta chains were read from a single sample in a study of blood T cell repertoires in COVID-19. TCRdb keeps only in-frame clones here, not all; method: immunoSEQ multiplex PCR. The table includes about 89,000 clones, around 85% detected once. Specimen: peripheral blood. The receptor set was obtained from a woman at least 80 years old with acute or convalescent COVID-19. The CDR3 runs from the conserved cysteine through the conserved F or W. D genes are given only for firm matches. Clone size, where shown, is once, few, many, or a class for clones that have expanded.

cdr3_nt: TGTGCCAGCAGCTCCCCCACGGGAGCAACTAATGAAAAACTGTTTTTT
cdr3_aa: CASSSPTGATNEKLFF
clone_size: few
d_call: .
v_call: TRBV7-9
j_call: TRBJ1-4

cdr3_nt: TGCGCCAGCAGCCAAGAGGGCGGACAGGGGGGTCAGCCCCAGCATTTT
cdr3_aa: CASSQEGGQGGQPQHF
clone_size: .
d_call: TRBD1
v_call: TRBV4-1
j_call: TRBJ1-5

cdr3_nt: TGTGCCAGCAGCTTAACTCTAGGACAGCCCCAGCATTTT
cdr3_aa: CASSLTLGQPQHF
clone_size: .
d_call: .
v_call: TRBV7-2
j_call: TRBJ1-5

cdr3_nt: TGTGCCATCAGTGAGTCAGGGGATCGTCAGCCCCAGCATTTT
cdr3_aa: CAISESGDRQPQHF
clone_size: .
d_call: .
v_call: TRBV10-3
j_call: TRBJ1-5

cdr3_nt: TGTGCCAGCAGCGCGGACAGGAATGGAAACACCATATATTTT
cdr3_aa: CASSADRNGNTIYF
clone_size: .
d_call: TRBD1
v_call: TRBV5-4
j_call: TRBJ1-3

cdr3_nt: TGCGCCAGCAGCCCGGGGGGGGGAACCTACGAGCAGTACTTC
cdr3_aa: CASSPGGGTYEQYF
clone_size: .
d_call: TRBD2
v_call: TRBV5-1
j_call: TRBJ2-7

cdr3_nt: TGTGCCAGCAGTTTAGCGGCAGGAAACAATTCACCCCTCCACTTT
cdr3_aa: CASSLAAGNNSPLHF
clone_size: .
d_call: .
v_call: TRBV7-6
j_call: TRBJ1-6

cdr3_nt: TGTGCCAGCAGCTTCGGCCGACAGCCCAATCAGCCCCAGCATTTT
cdr3_aa: CASSFGRQPNQPQHF
clone_size: .
d_call: .
v_call: TRBV5-8
j_call: TRBJ1-5

cdr3_nt: TGTGCCAGCAGCTTAGCAGGGTTCGATGGCTACACCTTC
cdr3_aa: CASSLAGFDGYTF
clone_size: few
d_call: .
v_call: TRBV11-2
j_call: TRBJ1-2

cdr3_nt: TGTGCCAGCAGTTTACGGCAGGGAGGAGGCTACACCTTC
cdr3_aa: CASSLRQGGGYTF
clone_size: .
d_call: .
v_call: TRBV27
j_call: TRBJ1-2

cdr3_nt: TGCGCCAGCAGCTTGGACTCCCGGGAAAAACTGTTTTTT
cdr3_aa: CASSLDSREKLFF
clone_size: .
d_call: .
v_call: TRBV5-1
j_call: TRBJ1-4

cdr3_nt: TGTGCCAGCAGCAAAGACAGATATAATTCACCCCTCCACTTT
cdr3_aa: CASSKDRYNSPLHF
clone_size: few
d_call: .
v_call: TRBV5-4
j_call: TRBJ1-6

cdr3_nt: TGTGCCAGCAGTTCCCTTCGGGACTCCTCAGAGCAGTACTTC
cdr3_aa: CASSSLRDSSEQYF
clone_size: few
d_call: .
v_call: TRBV27
j_call: TRBJ2-7

cdr3_nt: TGTGCCAGCAGCCAATCCGGGACAGTCGGTGAAAAACTGTTTTTT
cdr3_aa: CASSQSGTVGEKLFF
clone_size: .
d_call: TRBD1
v_call: TRBV5-4
j_call: TRBJ1-4

cdr3_nt: TGCAGCGTTGATAGTGTAGGACTCATGAACACTGAAGCTTTCTTT
cdr3_aa: CSVDSVGLMNTEAFF
clone_size: few
d_call: .
v_call: TRBV29-1
j_call: TRBJ1-1

cdr3_nt: TGTGCCAGCAGCTTAATCGGGGTTAATCAGCCCCAGCATTTT
cdr3_aa: CASSLIGVNQPQHF
clone_size: .
d_call: .
v_call: TRBV7-3
j_call: TRBJ1-5

cdr3_nt: TGTGCCAGCACACTCGGGGGGCTTAGCCATGAGCAGTTCTTC
cdr3_aa: CASTLGGLSHEQFF
clone_size: .
d_call: .
v_call: TRBV5-6
j_call: TRBJ2-1

cdr3_nt: TGTGCCAGCAGTATGCCCGGGATTACATATGGCTACACCTTC
cdr3_aa: CASSMPGITYGYTF
clone_size: .
d_call: .
v_call: TRBV28
j_call: TRBJ1-2

cdr3_nt: TGTGCCAGCAGTTTATACGCGGGACAGAACTATGGCTACACCTTC
cdr3_aa: CASSLYAGQNYGYTF
clone_size: .
d_call: TRBD1
v_call: TRBV27
j_call: TRBJ1-2

cdr3_nt: TGTGCCACCAGTGGAGCAGGGGGCAATGAGCAGTTCTTC
cdr3_aa: CATSGAGGNEQFF
clone_size: .
d_call: TRBD1
v_call: TRBV24-1
j_call: TRBJ2-1

cdr3_nt: TGCGCCAGCAGCCCCCGACATAGCGGGGGGCCCTACAATGAGCAGTTCTTC
cdr3_aa: CASSPRHSGGPYNEQFF
clone_size: once
d_call: TRBD2
v_call: TRBV4-1
j_call: TRBJ2-1

cdr3_nt: TGTGCCAGCAGCAAGACAGGGCACGGCTACACCTTC
cdr3_aa: CASSKTGHGYTF
clone_size: once
d_call: TRBD1
v_call: TRBV12-3/TRBV12-4
j_call: TRBJ1-2

cdr3_nt: TGTGCCAGCACCAGGAGCGGGACAGGGGATGGCTACACCTTC
cdr3_aa: CASTRSGTGDGYTF
clone_size: .
d_call: TRBD1
v_call: TRBV6-5
j_call: TRBJ1-2

cdr3_nt: TGTGCCAGCAGTGACGGGACAGGGAAAGGGAAGCACGAGCAGTACTTC
cdr3_aa: CASSDGTGKGKHEQYF
clone_size: .
d_call: TRBD1
v_call: TRBV2
j_call: TRBJ2-7

cdr3_nt: TGTGCCACCAGTGATACCCGGGACAGCTATGGCTACACCTTC
cdr3_aa: CATSDTRDSYGYTF
clone_size: .
d_call: TRBD1
v_call: TRBV24-1
j_call: TRBJ1-2

cdr3_nt: TGTGCCAGTACCACAGGGGGGACAGGGCATTCACCCCTCCACTTT
cdr3_aa: CASTTGGTGHSPLHF
clone_size: .
d_call: TRBD1
v_call: TRBV19
j_call: TRBJ1-6

cdr3_nt: TGTGCCATCAGGCGGGGGGTGCGGGATACGCAGTATTTT
cdr3_aa: CAIRRGVRDTQYF
clone_size: .
d_call: TRBD2
v_call: TRBV10-3
j_call: TRBJ2-3

cdr3_nt: TGTGCCAGCGGCGGACAGGGGCTCAACTTC
cdr3_aa: CASGGQGLNF
clone_size: .
d_call: TRBD1
v_call: TRBV6-5
j_call: TRBJ2-7

cdr3_nt: TGTGCCACCAGCAGACAGGGCCGCGCTAACTATGGCTACACCTTC
cdr3_aa: CATSRQGRANYGYTF
clone_size: .
d_call: .
v_call: TRBV15
j_call: TRBJ1-2

cdr3_nt: TGTGCCAGCAGCCTCGGCCGGCGGGCCGTCTACACTGAAGCTTTCTTT
cdr3_aa: CASSLGRRAVYTEAFF
clone_size: .
d_call: .
v_call: TRBV6-2/TRBV6-3
j_call: TRBJ1-1

cdr3_nt: TGCGCCAGCAGTCCCGGGCAGGGAGGCACTGAAGCTTTCTTT
cdr3_aa: CASSPGQGGTEAFF
clone_size: .
d_call: .
v_call: TRBV5-1
j_call: TRBJ1-1

cdr3_nt: TGTGCCAGCAGTGGTGAGAGGGCCATCTATGGCTACACCTTC
cdr3_aa: CASSGERAIYGYTF
clone_size: .
d_call: .
v_call: TRBV2
j_call: TRBJ1-2

cdr3_nt: TGTGCCAGCAGCGCTCTGGCAACGGGGCAGCCCCAGCATTTT
cdr3_aa: CASSALATGQPQHF
clone_size: once
d_call: .
v_call: TRBV5-5
j_call: TRBJ1-5

cdr3_nt: TGCAGCGGTTTGGGGGGGGGCACAGATACGCAGTATTTT
cdr3_aa: CSGLGGGTDTQYF
clone_size: .
d_call: TRBD2
v_call: TRBV29-1
j_call: TRBJ2-3

cdr3_nt: TGTGCCAGCAGCCGGCCGGGACAGGGTGAAAAACTGTTTTTT
cdr3_aa: CASSRPGQGEKLFF
clone_size: .
d_call: TRBD1
v_call: TRBV5-4
j_call: TRBJ1-4

cdr3_nt: TGTGCCGTCTCCGGGACAGGGGGAAATGAGCAGTTCTTC
cdr3_aa: CAVSGTGGNEQFF
clone_size: .
d_call: TRBD1
v_call: TRBV2
j_call: TRBJ2-1